The T cell receptor beta chain described here comes from a study of human T cells and chemical hapten exposure. Germline V lookup: CDR1 SEHNR, CDR2 FQNEAQ (reference sequence). The CDR3 contains 14 residues. V was pared by 3 bases and J by 5 bases, with 14 bases between. Authors' analysis steps: Individual samples carried between about 20,000 and 700,000 TCRs, with more than 85,000 as the median. TCRdb itself ran the RACE reads through MiXCR, one entry per CDR3 protein. TCRdb's processing, not the authors' own work, is the source of the V and J calls. In the table there are roughly 260,000 distinct CDR3 sequences, 7.5% to 9% of which are singletons. This clonotype has only a few counts. Sample time point: pre-sensitization, week 0. Treatment indicated: therapeutic diphenylcyclopropenone sensitization with weekly scalp DPC.

Sequencing used whole blood, obtained in connection with sensitization to the hapten diphenylcyclopropenone (DPC). This clonotype was obtained from a woman aged 40 to 50 with alopecia areata. Some clones in this sample may be carry-over from other donors' samples. The genes are TRBV7-9 and TRBJ2-7; maybe TRBD1 (5 bases). CDR3 coding DNA: TGTGCCAGCAGCTTCGTTTCAGGGTACGACGAGCAGTACTTC. Its protein product is CASSFVSGYDEQYF.